The sequence of this T cell receptor beta chain was determined in a study of control samples from healthy donors and cancer patients. This clone was seen a few times. Only in-frame clones appear in the TCRdb table, and some are missing; sequencing was by immunoSEQ multiplex PCR. This table holds over 100,000 clones, about 88% found once. Germline V gene sequence: CDR1 MNHNS, CDR2 SASEGT. This CDR3 has 17 amino acids. Trimming took 2 bases from V and 2 from J, leaving 16 bases between them. Sequenced input: blood. This chain connects TRBV6-1 to TRBJ2-1; D might be TRBD1 or TRBD2, each matching 5 bases. The origin of this receptor is a man over 45 in good health. The CDR3 spells CASSELWGSSPYNEQFF. CDR3 nucleotide sequence: TGTGCCAGCAGTGAACTTTGGGGGAGCTCCCCCTACAATGAGCAGTTCTTC.